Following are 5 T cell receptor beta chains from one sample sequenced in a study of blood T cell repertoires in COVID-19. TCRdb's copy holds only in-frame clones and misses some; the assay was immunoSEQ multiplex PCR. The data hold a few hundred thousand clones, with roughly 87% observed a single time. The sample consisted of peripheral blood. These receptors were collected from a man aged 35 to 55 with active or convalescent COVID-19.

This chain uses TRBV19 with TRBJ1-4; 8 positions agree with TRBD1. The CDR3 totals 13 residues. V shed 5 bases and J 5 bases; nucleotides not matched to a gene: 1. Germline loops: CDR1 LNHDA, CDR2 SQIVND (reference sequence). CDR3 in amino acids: CASSRDRNEKLFF. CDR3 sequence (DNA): TGTGCCAGTAGTCGGGACAGGAATGAAAAACTGTTTTTT.

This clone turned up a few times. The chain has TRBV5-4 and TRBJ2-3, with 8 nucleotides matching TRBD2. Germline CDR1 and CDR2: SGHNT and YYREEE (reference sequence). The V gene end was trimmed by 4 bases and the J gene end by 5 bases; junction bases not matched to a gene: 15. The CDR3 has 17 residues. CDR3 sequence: CASSVGGGPVSGDTQYF. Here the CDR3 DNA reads TGTGCCAGCAGCGTCGGGGGGGGGCCGGTTTCTGGAGATACGCAGTATTTT.

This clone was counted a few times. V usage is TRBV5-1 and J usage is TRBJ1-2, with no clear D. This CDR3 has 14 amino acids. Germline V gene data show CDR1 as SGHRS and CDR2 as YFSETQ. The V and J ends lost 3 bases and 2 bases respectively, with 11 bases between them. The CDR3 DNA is TGCGCCAGCAGCTCCCTCTCACAAAACTATGGCTACACCTTC. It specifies CASSSLSQNYGYTF.

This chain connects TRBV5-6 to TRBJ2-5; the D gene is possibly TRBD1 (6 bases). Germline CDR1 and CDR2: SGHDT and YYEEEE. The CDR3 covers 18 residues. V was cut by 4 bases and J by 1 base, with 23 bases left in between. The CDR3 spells CASSQPPQTGVFQETQYF. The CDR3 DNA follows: TGTGCCAGCAGCCAACCGCCTCAGACAGGAGTATTCCAAGAGACCCAGTACTTC.

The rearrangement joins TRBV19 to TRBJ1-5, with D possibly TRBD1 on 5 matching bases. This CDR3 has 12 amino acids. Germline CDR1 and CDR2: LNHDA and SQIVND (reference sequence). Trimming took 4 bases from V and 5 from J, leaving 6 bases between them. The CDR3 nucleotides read TGTGCCAGTAGTACAGGGTATCAGCCCCAGCATTTT. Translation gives CASSTGYQPQHF.